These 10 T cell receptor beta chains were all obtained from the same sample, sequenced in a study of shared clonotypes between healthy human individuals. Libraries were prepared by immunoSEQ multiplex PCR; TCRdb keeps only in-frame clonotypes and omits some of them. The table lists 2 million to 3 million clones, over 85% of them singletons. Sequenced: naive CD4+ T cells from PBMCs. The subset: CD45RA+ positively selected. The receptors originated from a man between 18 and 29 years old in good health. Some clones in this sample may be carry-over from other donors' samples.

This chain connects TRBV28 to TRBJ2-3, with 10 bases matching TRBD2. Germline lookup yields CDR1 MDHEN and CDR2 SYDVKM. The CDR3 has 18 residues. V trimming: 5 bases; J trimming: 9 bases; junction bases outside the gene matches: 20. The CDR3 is CASSISEGWSGRAFTQYF. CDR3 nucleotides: TGTGCCAGCAGTATATCGGAAGGTTGGAGCGGGAGGGCCTTCACGCAGTATTTT. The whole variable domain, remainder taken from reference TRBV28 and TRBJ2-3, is DVKVTQSSRYLVKRTGEKVFLECVQDMDHENMFWYRQDPGLGLRLIYFSYDVKMKEKGDIPEGYSVSREKKERFSLILESASTNQTSMYLCASSISEGWSGRAFTQYFGPGTRLTVL.

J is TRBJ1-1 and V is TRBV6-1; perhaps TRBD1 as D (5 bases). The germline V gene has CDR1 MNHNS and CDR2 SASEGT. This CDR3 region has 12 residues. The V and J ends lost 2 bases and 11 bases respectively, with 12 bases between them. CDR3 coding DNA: TGTGCCAGCAGTGAATCCGGGGCGGACGCTTTCTTT. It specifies CASSESGADAFF.

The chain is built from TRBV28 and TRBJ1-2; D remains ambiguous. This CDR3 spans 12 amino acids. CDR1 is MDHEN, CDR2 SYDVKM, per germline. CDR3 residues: CGSRYNRNGYTF. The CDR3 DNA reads TGTGGTTCTAGATACAACCGAAATGGCTACACCTTC.

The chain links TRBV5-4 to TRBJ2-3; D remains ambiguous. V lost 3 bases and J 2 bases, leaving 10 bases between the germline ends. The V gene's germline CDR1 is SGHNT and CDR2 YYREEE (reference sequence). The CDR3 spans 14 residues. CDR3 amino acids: CASSSRVYTDTQYF. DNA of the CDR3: TGTGCCAGCAGCTCACGAGTATACACAGATACGCAGTATTTT. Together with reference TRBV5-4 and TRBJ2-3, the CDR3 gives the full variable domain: ETGVTQSPTHLIKTRGQQVTLRCSSQSGHNTVSWYQQALGQGPQFIFQYYREEENGRGNFPPRFSGLQFPNYSSELNVNALELDDSALYLCASSSRVYTDTQYFGPGTRLTVL.

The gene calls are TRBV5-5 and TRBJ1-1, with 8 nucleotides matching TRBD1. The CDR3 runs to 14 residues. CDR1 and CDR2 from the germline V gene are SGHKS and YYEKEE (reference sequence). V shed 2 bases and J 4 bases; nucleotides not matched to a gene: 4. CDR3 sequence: CASSLRQGTTEAFF. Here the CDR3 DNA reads TGTGCCAGCAGCTTAAGACAGGGGACCACTGAAGCTTTCTTT.

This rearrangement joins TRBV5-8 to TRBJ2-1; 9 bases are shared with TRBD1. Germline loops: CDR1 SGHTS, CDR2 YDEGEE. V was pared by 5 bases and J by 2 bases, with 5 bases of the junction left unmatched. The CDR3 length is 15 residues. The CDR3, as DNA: TGTGCCAGCAGTTGGGACAGGGAGGCCTACAATGAGCAGTTCTTC. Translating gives CASSWDREAYNEQFF.

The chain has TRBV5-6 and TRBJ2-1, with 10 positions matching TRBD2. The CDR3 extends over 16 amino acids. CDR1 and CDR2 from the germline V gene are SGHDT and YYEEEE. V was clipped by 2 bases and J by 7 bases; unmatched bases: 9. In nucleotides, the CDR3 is TGTGCCAGCAGCTTCCCCCTAGCGGGAGTTAGGAATGAGCAGTTCTTC. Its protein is CASSFPLAGVRNEQFF. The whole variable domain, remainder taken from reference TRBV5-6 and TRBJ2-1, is DAGVTQSPTHLIKTRGQQVTLRCSPKSGHDTVSWYQQALGQGPQFIFQYYEEEERQRGNFPDRFSGHQFPNYSSELNVNALLLGDSALYLCASSFPLAGVRNEQFFGPGTRLTVL.

DNA for the CDR3: TGTGCCACCAGCAGAGCTGGGGAGAGCTCCTACAATGAGCAGTTCTTC. It is translated as CATSRAGESSYNEQFF. The chain employs TRBV15 and TRBJ2-1; possible D gene TRBD2, 5 bases. Trimming left V 1 base short and J 0 bases short, with 10 bases between. CDR3 length: 16 amino acids. CDR1 and CDR2 (germline): LNHNV, YYDKDF (reference sequence).

The CDR3 loop reads CASSYGLQWDEQYF. CDR3 nucleotides: TGTGCCAGCAGTTACGGGTTACAGTGGGACGAGCAGTACTTC. V and J are TRBV6-5 and TRBJ2-5; D gene ambiguous. The J call may not be correct, given that the DNA end is closer to TRBJ2-7. CDR1 is MNHEY, CDR2 SVGAGI, per germline. The CDR3 consists of 14 residues.

Here the CDR3 reads CASKRGTGNTIYF. CDR3 DNA: TGTGCCAGCAAACGGGGGACTGGAAACACCATATATTTT. The chain couples TRBV28 to TRBJ1-3, with a weak D call TRBD1 (5 bases). V was clipped by 7 bases and J by 2 bases, with 9 bases between them. The CDR3 sequence is 13 residues long. Germline V CDR1 and CDR2: MDHEN, SYDVKM.